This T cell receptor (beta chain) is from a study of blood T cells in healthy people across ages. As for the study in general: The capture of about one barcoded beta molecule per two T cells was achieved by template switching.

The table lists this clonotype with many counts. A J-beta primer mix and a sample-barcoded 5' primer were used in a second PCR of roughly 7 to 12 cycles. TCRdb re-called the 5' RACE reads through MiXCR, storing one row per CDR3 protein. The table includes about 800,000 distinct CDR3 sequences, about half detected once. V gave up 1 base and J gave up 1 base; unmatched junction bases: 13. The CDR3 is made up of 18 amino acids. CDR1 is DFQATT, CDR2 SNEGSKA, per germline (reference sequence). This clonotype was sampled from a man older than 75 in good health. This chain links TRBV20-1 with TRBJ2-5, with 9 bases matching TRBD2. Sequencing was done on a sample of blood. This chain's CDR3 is CSARGGTSQRGVQETQYF. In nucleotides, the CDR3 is TGCAGTGCTAGAGGAGGGACTAGCCAAAGGGGAGTCCAAGAGACCCAGTACTTC.